The sequence of this T cell receptor beta chain was determined in a study of T cells in localized non-small cell lung cancer. The study, taken as a whole, reports: Out of the top 100 tumor clones, a median around 50 were seen in adjacent lung. Adjacent uninvolved lung had the highest clonality, suggesting focused antigen responses. Heterogeneity stays possible, as sequencing covered only one tumor region. Longer overall survival was seen with higher T cell density measured in blood.

Trimming removed 6 bases at V and 9 bases at J, with 18 bases between. The CDR3 length is 14 residues. The germline gives CDR1 SNHLY, CDR2 FYNNEI. Notes on this clone: Its specificity is not known.

The repertoire was sequenced with immunoSEQ multiplex PCR; TCRdb's copy has only in-frame clones and lacks some. The data contain roughly 3,000 clones, roughly 45% of them singletons. This TCR derives from a male donor aged 60 or over with stage I lung adenocarcinoma. The rearrangement uses TRBV2 and TRBJ1-5; D may be TRBD1 (5 bases). The sample in question was lung tumor tissue, obtained before any cancer treatment. This CDR3 reads CASRIDGGSGPQHF. For the CDR3, the DNA is TGTGCCAGCAGGATCGATGGGGGGTCGGGGCCCCAGCATTTT.